Following are 21 T cell receptor beta chains from one sample sequenced in a study of graft-versus-host responses after intestinal transplantation. Using immunoSEQ multiplex PCR, the repertoire was profiled, and TCRdb retains in-frame clones only, with some absent. The sample contains about 78,000 clones, about nine tenths of which appear only once. No antigens are known for them. This sample comprised unstimulated CD8+ T cells sorted from spleen or lymph node cells, obtained before transplant. Receptors were obtained from a human donor who was the organ donor for an intestinal transplant.

By share, this clone counts as large. V and J are TRBV4-1 and TRBJ1-5; D is perhaps TRBD1 (6 bases). The CDR3 sequence is 13 residues long. CDR1 and CDR2 from the germline V gene are MGHRA and YSYEKL. The V and J ends lost 2 bases and 9 bases respectively, with 11 bases between them. CDR3 region: CASSQLDSRPQHF. For the CDR3, the DNA is TGCGCCAGCAGCCAATTGGACAGCCGGCCCCAGCATTTT.

The chain recombines TRBV2 with TRBJ1-2, with a tentative D call TRBD1 (5 bases). With 1 base removed from V and 3 bases from J, the gap between germline ends came to 12 bases. This CDR3 contains 15 residues. CDR1 SNHLY and CDR2 FYNNEI come from the germline V gene. CDR3 nucleotides: TGTGCCAGCAGTGAAGAGGCAGGGAAATACTATGGCTACACCTTC. Amino acid sequence: CASSEEAGKYYGYTF.

In this sample, this clone turned up once. This rearrangement joins TRBV30 to TRBJ2-1, with a possible D match to TRBD1 (5 bases). CDR3 length equals 12 residues. Germline values: CDR1 GTSNPN, CDR2 SVGIG (reference sequence). V was pared by 7 bases and J by 7 bases, with 14 bases between. The CDR3 DNA is TGTGCCTCTAGGCTACAGGTAAATGAGCAGTTCTTC. It specifies CASRLQVNEQFF. The whole variable domain, remainder taken from reference TRBV30 and TRBJ2-1, is SQTIHQWPATLVQPVGSPLSLECTVEGTSNPNLYWYRQAAGRGLQLLFYSVGIGQISSEVPQNLSASRPQDRQFILSSKKLLLSDSGFYLCASRLQVNEQFFGPGTRLTVL.

This clone was seen more than once but under ten times. The chain is built from TRBV19 and TRBJ1-6, with unresolved D. Trimming left V 3 bases short and J 6 bases short, with 18 bases between. Germline CDR1 LNHDA, CDR2 SQIVND (reference sequence). The CDR3 runs to 17 residues. DNA for the CDR3: TGTGCCAGTAGTATGTGGTGGGCGAAGTCGAGTAATTCACCCCTCCACTTT. It translates to CASSMWWAKSSNSPLHF.

The chain couples TRBV10-3 to TRBJ1-5; D may be TRBD1 (5 bases). Trimming pared 10 bases from V and 3 bases from J, leaving 13 bases between. CDR1 ENHRY and CDR2 SYGVKD come from the germline V gene. The CDR3 covers 13 residues. The CDR3 here is CATPRGFNQPQHF. CDR3 sequence (DNA): TGTGCCACCCCGCGGGGGTTCAATCAGCCCCAGCATTTT.

The chain combines TRBV19 with TRBJ2-7; 10 nucleotides match TRBD2. The CDR3 is made up of 15 amino acids. Germline V lookup: CDR1 LNHDA, CDR2 SQIVND (reference sequence). V dropped 3 bases and J dropped 3; count of bases not matched to a gene: 5. In nucleotides, the CDR3 is TGTGCCAGTAGTATGGTAGCGGGGGGCCACTACGAGCAGTACTTC. This sequence encodes CASSMVAGGHYEQYF.

The rearrangement joins TRBV28 to TRBJ2-1, with 7 bases matching TRBD1. The CDR3 consists of 15 residues. V shed 4 bases and J 3 bases; nucleotides not matched to a gene: 6. CDR1 is MDHEN, CDR2 SYDVKM, per germline. CDR3: CASSSGTALYNEQFF. The CDR3 DNA is TGTGCCAGCAGTTCCGGGACAGCCCTCTACAATGAGCAGTTCTTC.

This chain connects TRBV5-1 to TRBJ1-1; D remains ambiguous. The V end lost 3 bases, the J end lost 2 bases, and 20 bases lay between the germline ends. This CDR3 is built from 17 residues. The V gene's germline CDR1 is SGHRS and CDR2 YFSETQ. CDR3 amino acids: CASSSNTQVFLNTEAFF. DNA for the CDR3: TGCGCCAGCAGCTCGAACACGCAAGTCTTCTTAAACACTGAAGCTTTCTTT. Full variable domain (rest looked up from reference TRBV5-1 and TRBJ1-1): KAGVTQTPRYLIKTRGQQVTLSCSPISGHRSVSWYQQTPGQGLQFLFEYFSETQRNKGNFPGRFSGRQFSNSRSEMNVSTLELGDSALYLCASSSNTQVFLNTEAFFGQGTRLTVV.

This clone was seen a handful of times. The chain joins TRBV27 to TRBJ2-3, with 9 nucleotides matching TRBD2. The CDR3 runs to 16 residues. Trimming took 5 bases from V and 2 from J; bases not matched to a gene: 8. Germline V gene lookup returns CDR1 MNHEY and CDR2 SMNVEV (reference sequence). CDR3: CASSEISGGDTDTQYF. The CDR3 bases are TGTGCCAGCAGTGAAATTAGCGGGGGAGACACAGATACGCAGTATTTT.

The rearrangement uses TRBV29-1 and TRBJ2-7; D gene ambiguous. Deletions cut 0 bases from V and 0 bases from J, with 3 bases between. CDR1 is SQVTM, CDR2 ANQGSEA, per germline. The CDR3 extends over 12 amino acids. Here the CDR3 DNA reads TGCAGCGTTGAAGATGACTCCTACGAGCAGTACTTC. Residues: CSVEDDSYEQYF.

The genes are TRBV4-1 and TRBJ2-3; D gene ambiguous. CDR3 size: 19 residues. V shed 4 bases and J shed 2 bases, with 25 bases lying between them. Germline loops: CDR1 MGHRA, CDR2 YSYEKL. The chain's CDR3 is CASSLKVNQFLPNTDTQYF. The CDR3 region has the DNA TGCGCCAGCAGCCTAAAAGTAAATCAGTTCCTCCCGAACACAGATACGCAGTATTTT.

This clone was counted a few times. The genes are TRBV28 and TRBJ2-5, with 16 bases identical to TRBD2. V was clipped by 5 bases and J by 3 bases; unmatched bases: 3. Germline V gene lookup returns CDR1 MDHEN and CDR2 SYDVKM. The CDR3 is 16 amino acids. The CDR3 sequence is CASSGTSGGDKETQYF. CDR3 coding DNA: TGTGCCAGCAGTGGGACTAGCGGGGGGGACAAAGAGACCCAGTACTTC.

CDR3 DNA sequence: TGTGCCAGCAGCTTACCAGATACGCAGTATTTT. It translates to CASSLPDTQYF. This chain links TRBV11-2 with TRBJ2-3; no clear D gene. Germline V lookup: CDR1 SGHAT, CDR2 FQNNGV. V was pared by 2 bases and J by 4 bases, with 1 base between. The CDR3 is 11 residues long.

This chain links TRBV7-2 with TRBJ1-1; 10 bases are a match to TRBD1. Germline V lookup: CDR1 SGHTA, CDR2 FQGNSA. The CDR3 runs to 15 residues. V shed 5 bases, J shed 5 bases, and the junction held 8 bases outside the gene matches. CDR3 sequence: CASSLPGQGWTEAFF. The CDR3, as DNA: TGTGCCAGCAGCCTACCGGGACAGGGGTGGACTGAAGCTTTCTTT.

The chain carries TRBV5-1 and TRBJ1-2; D unclear. Germline V gene lookup returns CDR1 SGHRS and CDR2 YFSETQ. The CDR3 covers 13 residues. V was pared by 4 bases and J by 2 bases, with 9 bases between. The CDR3 reads CASSPGPNYGYTF. CDR3 coding DNA: TGCGCCAGCAGCCCCGGACCGAACTATGGCTACACCTTC.

The rearrangement links TRBV7-6 to TRBJ2-3, with 7 bases matching TRBD1. The CDR3 contains 16 residues. CDR1 is SGHVS, CDR2 FNYEAQ, per germline. V lost 5 bases, J lost 1 base, and 9 bases stayed unmatched. The CDR3 DNA is TGTGCCAGCAGCCGGGACAGACTACTGGGCACAGATACGCAGTATTTT. Encoded protein: CASSRDRLLGTDTQYF.

The rearrangement uses TRBV5-1 and TRBJ1-5; 8 bases agree with TRBD1. V was pared by 4 bases and J by 2 bases, with 5 bases of the junction left unmatched. Per germline, CDR1 SGHRS and CDR2 YFSETQ. The CDR3 runs to 15 residues. CDR3: CASSPGQGGNQPQHF. The CDR3 DNA reads TGCGCCAGCAGCCCCGGACAGGGCGGCAATCAGCCCCAGCATTTT.

The CDR3 nucleotides are TGTGCCAGCAGCCCCCCCGTAGGGGGGGATACGCAGTATTTT. This encodes CASSPPVGGDTQYF. V and J are TRBV7-9 and TRBJ2-3; D is possibly TRBD1 or TRBD2 (6 bases each). CDR1 SEHNR and CDR2 FQNEAQ come from the germline V gene (reference sequence). There are 14 residues in the CDR3. The V end was cut by 5 bases, the J end by 6 bases, with 15 bases between.

This sequence joins TRBV7-3 and TRBJ2-7, with D tentatively TRBD2 (6 bases). Trimming removed 9 bases from V and 4 bases from J, with 28 bases in between. The CDR3 extends over 17 amino acids. Germline assignment: CDR1 SGHTA and CDR2 FQGTGA. Here the CDR3 DNA reads TGTGCCAGGCAGCCATCGCGGGACGGAAGGAAACTATACGAGCAGTACTTC. This gives the protein CARQPSRDGRKLYEQYF.

This rearrangement joins TRBV6-1 to TRBJ1-5; D unresolved. Germline V lookup: CDR1 MNHNS, CDR2 SASEGT. V gave up 3 bases and J gave up 5 bases, with 17 bases separating them. The CDR3 consists of 16 residues. CDR3 in amino acids: CASSDALVQLYQPQHF. The DNA for the CDR3 is TGTGCCAGCAGTGATGCGTTGGTACAGCTTTATCAGCCCCAGCATTTT.

The chain uses TRBV19 and TRBJ2-7; 8 bases agree with TRBD1. Looked up from germline, CDR1 is LNHDA and CDR2 is SQIVND (reference sequence). This CDR3 region has 14 residues. V lost 8 bases to trimming and J lost 6 bases; unmatched junction nucleotides: 12. The CDR3 coding sequence is TGTGCCAGTCCAACAGGGGGTCCGTTTTGCGAGCAGTACTTC. Encoded protein: CASPTGGPFCEQYF.